Given below is one T cell receptor beta chain in context. This entry is derived from a study of shared clonotypes between healthy human individuals. Replicate PCRs from sorted subsets contained around 200 ng DNA, which is roughly 30,000 T cell genomes. Profiled with immunoSEQ multiplex PCR; TCRdb holds only in-frame clones, not every one. In the table there are over a million clones, over 95% of which are singletons. The sequence came from a man aged 25-45 years in good health. Sequencing used naive CD4+ T cells sorted from blood. Subset: CD45RA+ positively selected.

The CDR3 sequence is CASSLHQNTEAFF. In nucleotides, the CDR3 is TGTGCCAGCAGCTTACACCAGAACACTGAAGCTTTCTTT. This sequence joins TRBV7-2 and TRBJ1-1; no clear D gene. V lost 2 bases to trimming and J lost 1 base, with 5 bases between them. The CDR3 is made up of 13 amino acids. Germline V gene data show CDR1 as SGHTA and CDR2 as FQGNSA.